This TCR beta chain was profiled in a study of T-cell reconstitution after alpha-beta-depleted transplantation in children. Broader study findings: At day 60, the high TCRbeta diversity found in some patients originated from recipient T cells and thymic progenitors that had survived. After transplant, at about two months, alpha-beta T cells were reportedly derived from several hundred expanded graft clones. A year post-transplant, T-cell counts and diversity derived mostly from newly produced T cells.

Comment on this clonotype: Its antigen is not identified.

Unique molecular identifiers were used to barcode this TCRbeta library. One entry per CDR3 protein results from TCRdb running MiXCR on the PCR reads. The sample has 600,000 to 700,000 distinct CDR3 sequences, roughly 14% seen once. This CDR3 region has 12 residues. Germline-derived CDR1 and CDR2 are MNHEY and SMNVEV (reference sequence). V lost 6 bases and J lost 7, with 7 bases in between. The source is a girl aged 2 to 9 with congenital amegakaryocytic thrombocytopenia, due to receive a stem cell transplant. The sequenced sample was PBMCs, obtained before TCRalphabeta/CD19-depleted stem cell transplant. The chain recombines TRBV27 with TRBJ1-6; a possible D gene is TRBD1 (5 bases). CDR3 sequence reads: CASRTENSPLHF. Here the CDR3 DNA reads TGTGCCAGCAGGACAGAGAATTCACCCCTCCACTTT.